What follows are 30 T cell receptor beta chains derived from one specimen sequenced in a study of human T cells and chemical hapten exposure. Indicated time point: healthy volunteer bleed at 6 weeks. It was from unfractionated whole blood that total RNA was extracted. MiXCR, run by TCRdb on the RACE reads, gives a single entry per CDR3 protein. The sample lists around 80,000 distinct CDR3 sequences; roughly 8.6% were seen once. Sequenced: whole blood. Every receptor here comes from a male donor in good health. Some clones in this sample may be carry-over from other donors' samples.

In its sample, this clonotype was seen many times. The chain carries TRBV12-3 or TRBV12-4 and TRBJ2-1, with a weak D call TRBD2 (5 bases). This CDR3 has 14 residues. The V gene lost 5 bases and the J gene lost 2 bases, with 10 bases spanning the gap. The CDR3 reads CASSSGAAYNEQFF. The CDR3 nucleotides are TGTGCCAGCAGTAGCGGAGCTGCCTACAATGAGCAGTTCTTC.

This clonotype was detected ten times or more. The gene calls are TRBV2 and TRBJ1-5; D is unclear. Looked up from germline, CDR1 is SNHLY and CDR2 is FYNNEI. The ends were cut back, 1 base at V and 7 bases at J, with 11 bases in the middle. The CDR3 contains 14 residues. The DNA of the CDR3 is TGTGCCAGCAGTGAAGTGACCACCGGGCAGCCCCAGCATTTT. The encoded protein is CASSEVTTGQPQHF.

The V and J genes are TRBV10-3 and TRBJ1-1; 11 nucleotides match TRBD1. The CDR3 is made up of 16 amino acids. The germline gives CDR1 ENHRY, CDR2 SYGVKD. The J segment lost 2 bases and the V segment lost 6 bases, leaving 8 bases of the junction unmatched. The CDR3 reads CAISGQGATNNTEAFF. The CDR3 coding sequence is TGTGCCATCAGCGGACAGGGGGCTACCAACAACACTGAAGCTTTCTTT.

The chain links TRBV4-3 to TRBJ2-7; D uncertain. V lost 1 base and J lost 4, with 11 bases in between. CDR3 size: 14 residues. Germline CDR1 reads LGHNA; CDR2 reads YSLEER. CDR3 sequence reads: CASSQGQAEYEQYF. For the CDR3, the DNA is TGCGCCAGCAGCCAAGGCCAGGCGGAGTACGAGCAGTACTTC.

This clonotype showed up just a few times. The CDR3 bases are TGTGCCAGCAGGCCGCTGTCGGAAGAGACCCAGTACTTC. This sequence encodes CASRPLSEETQYF. The chain recombines TRBV14 with TRBJ2-5, with no clear D. This CDR3 has 13 amino acids. The germline V gene has CDR1 SGHDN and CDR2 FVKESK. V was clipped by 6 bases and J by 3 bases, with 11 bases between them.

This clonotype occurred a few times. The CDR3 protein is CASSLTIQGGDEQFF. The CDR3 region has the DNA TGTGCCAGCAGCTTAACGATTCAGGGGGGGGATGAGCAGTTCTTC. The V call is TRBV7-9, the J call TRBJ2-1; D may be TRBD1 or TRBD2 (7 bases each). The CDR3 runs to 15 residues. CDR1 and CDR2 from the germline V gene are SEHNR and FQNEAQ (reference sequence). Trimming left V 2 bases short and J 8 bases short, with 16 bases between.

This clonotype was seen at least ten times. The V gene is TRBV20-1, the J gene TRBJ2-3; TRBD2 matches 8 bases. The CDR3 runs 14 residues. The germline CDR1 and CDR2 sequences are DFQATT and SNEGSKA (reference sequence). V gave up 5 bases and J gave up 4 bases; unmatched junction bases: 8. CDR3: CSAWTAGGSDTQYF. CDR3 nucleotides: TGCAGTGCTTGGACCGCGGGGGGCTCAGATACGCAGTATTTT.

This clonotype was seen only a few times. This rearrangement joins TRBV12-3 or TRBV12-4 to TRBJ1-2, with 8 bases aligning to TRBD1. V gave up 2 bases and J gave up 6 bases; unmatched junction bases: 8. This CDR3 contains 15 residues. CDR3 loop: CASSLYSTGADGYTF. Written as DNA, the CDR3 is TGTGCCAGCAGTTTATATTCGACAGGGGCAGATGGCTACACCTTC.

This clonotype has at least ten counts. This chain links TRBV29-1 with TRBJ1-1, with no clear D. This CDR3 has 12 amino acids. Germline V CDR1 and CDR2: SQVTM, ANQGSEA. V lost 3 bases and J lost 4, with 9 bases in between. The CDR3 sequence is CSVDSGSTEAFF. CDR3 DNA sequence: TGCAGCGTTGACTCGGGGAGCACTGAAGCTTTCTTT. Based on the CDR3 plus reference TRBV29-1 and TRBJ1-1, the full variable domain is SAVISQKPSRDICQRGTSLTIQCQVDSQVTMMFWYRQQPGQSLTLIATANQGSEATYESGFVIDKFPISRPNLTFSTLTVSNMSPEDSSIYLCSVDSGSTEAFFGQGTRLTVV.

This clonotype has ten or more counts. The gene calls are TRBV12-3 or TRBV12-4 and TRBJ2-1; perhaps TRBD2 as D (5 bases). V lost 5 bases and J lost 2, with 13 bases in between. The CDR3 consists of 15 residues. The DNA for the CDR3 is TGTGCCAGCAGTCCTAGCCTGGGAACCTACAATGAGCAGTTCTTC. Its translation is CASSPSLGTYNEQFF.

The chain combines TRBV6-5 with TRBJ1-1, with a tentative D call TRBD1 (5 bases). V lost 0 bases, J lost 7 bases, and 12 bases lay in between. CDR1 and CDR2 from the germline V gene are MNHEY and SVGAGI. The CDR3 spans 14 residues. This CDR3 reads CASSYSTEMREAFF. The CDR3 DNA sequence: TGTGCCAGCAGTTACTCGACAGAGATGCGTGAAGCTTTCTTT.

This clonotype was picked up a small number of times. CDR3 DNA: TGTGCCAGCAGGTCACAGGGGTTGGACACTGAAGCTTTCTTT. It codes for CASRSQGLDTEAFF. The chain is built from TRBV6-2 or TRBV6-3 and TRBJ1-1; 7 nucleotides agree with TRBD1. Losses at the gene ends were 6 bases for V and 3 bases for J; bases not matched to a gene: 7. CDR3 length: 14 amino acids. Looked up from germline, CDR1 is MNHEY and CDR2 is SVGEGT.

The sample holds a few counts of this clonotype. This sequence joins TRBV12-3 or TRBV12-4 and TRBJ1-2, with TRBD1 matching 8 bases. Germline trimming cut 5 bases from V and 3 bases from J; bases unmatched to any gene: 8. The CDR3 is 15 amino acids. Written as DNA, the CDR3 is TGTGCCAGCAGTACTCAGGGGGCGAGTTACTATGGCTACACCTTC. Residues: CASSTQGASYYGYTF.

The sample holds a few counts of this clonotype. The chain recombines TRBV20-1 with TRBJ1-2, with 7 bases aligning to TRBD1. V lost 0 bases to trimming and J lost 2 bases; unmatched junction nucleotides: 6. Looked up from germline, CDR1 is DFQATT and CDR2 is SNEGSKA (reference sequence). This CDR3 contains 15 residues. The CDR3, as DNA: TGCAGTGCTAGAGAGGGAGAACAGGGGAACTATGGCTACACCTTC. Its protein product is CSAREGEQGNYGYTF.

The chain joins TRBV7-9 to TRBJ1-6; D gene ambiguous. This CDR3 has 14 residues. V was cut by 3 bases and J by 7 bases, with 10 bases left in between. Germline-derived CDR1 and CDR2 are SEHNR and FQNEAQ (reference sequence). The CDR3 here is CASSLPSSNSPLHF. DNA of the CDR3: TGTGCCAGCAGCTTGCCCAGTTCCAATTCACCCCTCCACTTT.

There are many counts of this clonotype. The chain carries TRBV10-2 and TRBJ2-1; 15 bases map to TRBD2. CDR3 length: 17 residues. Germline CDR1 is WSHSY and CDR2 is SAAADI. The junction had 3 bases not matched to a gene; V was cut back by 4 bases and J by 2 bases. The CDR3 region has the DNA TGCGCCAGCAGTGGGACTAGCGGGAGGGGGACCTACAATGAGCAGTTCTTC. Its protein is CASSGTSGRGTYNEQFF.

There are a few counts of this clonotype. This chain uses TRBV10-3 with TRBJ2-7; D is perhaps TRBD1 (6 bases). Trimming pared 2 bases from V and 2 bases from J, leaving 10 bases between. CDR3 length equals 14 residues. The germline V gene has CDR1 ENHRY and CDR2 SYGVKD. The CDR3 nucleotides are TGTGCCATCAGTGAGACAGGGTCCCCCTACGAGCAGTACTTC. Translated: CAISETGSPYEQYF.

This clonotype was counted between two and nine times. The rearrangement links TRBV7-2 to TRBJ2-2, with a tentative D call TRBD2 (5 bases). The CDR3 has 16 amino acids. Germline CDR1 SGHTA, CDR2 FQGNSA. With 1 base removed from V and 1 base from J, the gap between germline ends came to 10 bases. CDR3 bases: TGTGCCAGCAGCTTAGTTGGTAGCGTGAACACCGGGGAGCTGTTTTTT. Translated: CASSLVGSVNTGELFF.

This clonotype was counted between two and nine times. J is TRBJ2-3 and V is TRBV18; the D gene is possibly TRBD2 (5 bases). Between the trimmed V and J ends, which lost 4 bases and 2 bases, there was a span of 13 bases. Germline V gene sequence: CDR1 KGHSH, CDR2 LQKENI. The CDR3 runs to 15 residues. CDR3 coding DNA: TGTGCCAGCTCACTAGGTACGGGATACACAGATACGCAGTATTTT. Translation: CASSLGTGYTDTQYF.

This clonotype was found a few times. The chain carries TRBV3-1 and TRBJ2-1; TRBD2 might be the D (5 bases). V was cut by 3 bases and J by 7 bases, with 10 bases left in between. In germline, CDR1 is LGHDT, CDR2 YNNKEL (reference sequence). CDR3 length: 13 amino acids. This CDR3 reads CASSHLSGNEQFF. The CDR3 nucleotides read TGTGCCAGCAGCCACCTTTCGGGGAATGAGCAGTTCTTC.

The rearrangement links TRBV9 to TRBJ2-5; TRBD1 aligns across 10 bases. Germline V gene lookup returns CDR1 SGDLS and CDR2 YYNGEE. V lost 2 bases to trimming and J lost 4 bases; unmatched junction nucleotides: 8. The CDR3 sequence is 16 residues long. CDR3 nucleotides: TGTGCCAGCAGCGTGGGTGACAGGGGGCTAGGAGAGACCCAGTACTTC. Translated, it gives CASSVGDRGLGETQYF.

The chain recombines TRBV7-2 with TRBJ2-3; 7 nucleotides line up with TRBD2. The CDR3 is made up of 16 amino acids. Losses at the gene ends were 7 bases for V and 6 bases for J; bases not matched to a gene: 16. Per germline, CDR1 SGHTA and CDR2 FQGNSA. CDR3 sequence: CASTERGNGPWDTQYF. In DNA, the CDR3 is TGTGCCAGCACCGAGCGGGGAAACGGCCCCTGGGATACGCAGTATTTT.

The chain combines TRBV7-9 with TRBJ1-1, with 8 nucleotides matching TRBD1. CDR1 and CDR2 (germline): SEHNR, FQNEAQ (reference sequence). Trimming at V came to 4 bases and at J to 0 bases, leaving 16 bases not matched to a gene. The CDR3 has 19 amino acids. Here the CDR3 reads CASSSRMTGESLMNTEAFF. CDR3 in DNA: TGTGCCAGCAGCTCCCGAATGACAGGGGAAAGCCTCATGAACACTGAAGCTTTCTTT.

There are many counts of this clonotype. V and J are TRBV24-1 and TRBJ2-2; no clear D. Trimming shortened V by 3 bases and J by 4 bases, and 8 bases separated the two germline ends. The CDR3 has 14 residues. The germline CDR1 and CDR2 sequences are KGHDR and SFDVKD. The CDR3: CATSDPDGTGELFF. As DNA, the CDR3 is TGTGCCACCAGTGATCCGGACGGCACCGGGGAGCTGTTTTTT.

This clonotype was found a few times. The chain has TRBV29-1 and TRBJ1-1; D possibly corresponds to TRBD1 (6 bases). CDR3 length equals 14 residues. CDR1 is SQVTM, CDR2 ANQGSEA, per germline. With 6 bases removed from V and 0 bases from J, the gap between germline ends came to 14 bases. CDR3 region: CSVQPGQLNTEAFF. CDR3 DNA sequence: TGCAGCGTCCAACCGGGACAACTGAACACTGAAGCTTTCTTT.

This clonotype was seen a few times. V usage is TRBV5-1 and J usage is TRBJ2-7; D gene unclear. Per the germline V gene, CDR1 is SGHRS and CDR2 is YFSETQ. This CDR3 is built from 14 residues. Trimming stripped 0 bases from V and 5 bases from J, with 12 bases between. The CDR3 loop reads CASSLAAPRDEQYF. The CDR3 DNA reads TGCGCCAGCAGCTTGGCAGCGCCCCGGGACGAGCAGTACTTC.

This clonotype showed up many times. The chain has TRBV20-1 and TRBJ1-5; TRBD1 aligns across 7 bases. Per germline, CDR1 DFQATT and CDR2 SNEGSKA (reference sequence). There are 15 residues in the CDR3. The junction had 10 bases not matched to a gene; V was cut back by 0 bases and J by 8 bases. Here the CDR3 DNA reads TGCAGTGCTAGAGATCAATTAACAGGGGCAAAGCCCCAGCATTTT. This encodes CSARDQLTGAKPQHF.

This clonotype was detected only a few times. The chain carries TRBV7-9 and TRBJ2-3; TRBD1 aligns across 9 bases. V trimming: 3 bases; J trimming: 5 bases; junction bases outside the gene matches: 6. This CDR3 spans 15 amino acids. Germline CDR1 reads SEHNR; CDR2 reads FQNEAQ (reference sequence). DNA of the CDR3: TGTGCCAGCAGCTTTGGGGACAGGGTGGAAGATACGCAGTATTTT. Translating it yields CASSFGDRVEDTQYF.

The V call is TRBV7-2, the J call TRBJ2-1, with no clear D. This CDR3 region has 14 residues. The V end was cut by 6 bases, the J end by 5 bases, with 14 bases between. Germline V CDR1 and CDR2: SGHTA, FQGNSA. The CDR3 sequence: CASRGSIVDNEQFF. CDR3 nucleotide sequence: TGTGCCAGCAGGGGTTCAATAGTAGACAATGAGCAGTTCTTC.

Only a few counts were recorded for this clonotype. The V gene is TRBV2, the J gene TRBJ1-5, with 11 bases identical to TRBD1. Unmatched junction bases numbered 8, after V lost 10 bases and J lost 0 bases. The CDR3 consists of 16 residues. Germline V gene sequence: CDR1 SNHLY, CDR2 FYNNEI. This CDR3 reads CATQRDRGNSNQPQHF. The DNA of the CDR3 is TGTGCCACGCAACGGGACAGGGGGAATAGCAATCAGCCCCAGCATTTT.